This T cell receptor beta chain was retrieved from a study of cytomegalovirus exposure and HLA in healthy donors. Study-level results: In terms of immune exposure information, only CMV serostatus was available. TCR beta sequences reportedly predicted the HLA-A and HLA-B alleles of most subjects accurately. The Asian-associated ancestry cluster reportedly had fewer N-insertions than the 666-donor mean in a later analysis.

Germline assignment: CDR1 MNHEY and CDR2 SMNVEV (reference sequence). V was clipped by 6 bases and J by 4 bases, with 15 bases between them. There are 14 residues in the CDR3. On this clone itself: The antigen is unknown.

In the PCR, 60 Vbeta and 13 Jbeta primers were used. Sequencing was performed with immunoSEQ multiplex PCR; in TCRdb, only in-frame clones are kept and a portion is missing. This table holds about 190,000 clones, 75% to 90% found once. The sequenced sample was PBMCs. This clonotype was sampled from a woman aged 25 to 39 in good health and CMV-seronegative. The chain combines TRBV27 with TRBJ1-1, with D tentatively TRBD1 (6 bases). CDR3 in DNA: TGTGCCAGCAGCCTACAGGGTTTTGGCACTGAAGCTTTCTTT. As protein: CASSLQGFGTEAFF.